Presented here are 6 T cell receptor beta chains from one specimen sequenced in a study of OX40 agonist ivuxolimab in advanced cancers. Only in-frame clones appear in the TCRdb table, and some are missing; sequencing was by immunoSEQ multiplex PCR. The sample lists over 25,000 clones; 75% to 90% were seen once. The sequencing here drew on CD4+ or CD8+ T cells sorted from blood, taken in a trial of the OX40 agonist ivuxolimab. The receptors shown here come from an adult with an advanced solid tumor such as melanoma, head and neck, liver or kidney cancer.

The chain uses TRBV21-1 and TRBJ1-4; TRBD1, as called in the table, went unchecked against the DNA. TRBV21-1 is a listed pseudogene. The CDR3 length is 15 residues. CDR3 residues: CASSAGQGTGEKLFF. CDR3 coding DNA: TGTGCCAGCAGCGCGGGACAGGGGACGGGGGAAAAACTGTTTTTT.

This rearrangement joins TRBV7-8 to TRBJ2-7; D is unclear. The V end lost 10 bases, the J end lost 1 base, and 17 bases lay between the germline ends. The CDR3 contains 14 residues. Germline CDR1 and CDR2: SGHVS and FQNEAQ. The DNA for the CDR3 is TGTGCCACCTCTGGCGGCTACCCGTCCTACGAGCAGTACTTC. Its protein product is CATSGGYPSYEQYF.

The chain is built from TRBV9 and TRBJ2-5; TRBD1 might be the D (6 bases). Trimming removed 3 bases at V and 3 bases at J, with 12 bases between. The CDR3 has 14 amino acids. Germline V CDR1 and CDR2: SGDLS, YYNGEE. The CDR3 nucleotides are TGTGCCAGCAGCGCGTCCGGGACAAAAGAGACCCAGTACTTC. Amino acid sequence: CASSASGTKETQYF.

The rearrangement uses TRBV7-8 and TRBJ2-7, with 7 positions matching TRBD1. Germline V lookup: CDR1 SGHVS, CDR2 FQNEAQ. Trimming took 4 bases from V and 2 from J; bases not matched to a gene: 8. The CDR3 extends over 15 amino acids. Here the CDR3 reads CASSSKRDRTYEQYF. The CDR3 bases are TGTGCCAGCAGCTCCAAGAGGGACAGAACCTACGAGCAGTACTTC.

The V and J genes are TRBV4-2 and TRBJ2-3, with 9 positions matching TRBD2. J gave up 4 bases and V 1 base, and 15 bases lay outside the gene matches. The germline V gene has CDR1 LGHNA and CDR2 YNFKEQ. The CDR3 spans 19 residues. The CDR3, as DNA: TGTGCCAGCAGCCAAGTCGATGGGGTAGCGGGGGTTCCGGCAGATACGCAGTATTTT. This sequence encodes CASSQVDGVAGVPADTQYF.

The J gene is TRBJ1-5, the V gene TRBV27; 8 nucleotides align to TRBD1. V lost 6 bases and J lost 7; bases outside the gene matches: 8. Germline V gene lookup returns CDR1 MNHEY and CDR2 SMNVEV (reference sequence). The CDR3 covers 14 residues. The CDR3 is CASSPGGEVQPQHF. The CDR3 coding sequence is TGTGCCAGCAGCCCAGGGGGCGAGGTGCAGCCCCAGCATTTT.